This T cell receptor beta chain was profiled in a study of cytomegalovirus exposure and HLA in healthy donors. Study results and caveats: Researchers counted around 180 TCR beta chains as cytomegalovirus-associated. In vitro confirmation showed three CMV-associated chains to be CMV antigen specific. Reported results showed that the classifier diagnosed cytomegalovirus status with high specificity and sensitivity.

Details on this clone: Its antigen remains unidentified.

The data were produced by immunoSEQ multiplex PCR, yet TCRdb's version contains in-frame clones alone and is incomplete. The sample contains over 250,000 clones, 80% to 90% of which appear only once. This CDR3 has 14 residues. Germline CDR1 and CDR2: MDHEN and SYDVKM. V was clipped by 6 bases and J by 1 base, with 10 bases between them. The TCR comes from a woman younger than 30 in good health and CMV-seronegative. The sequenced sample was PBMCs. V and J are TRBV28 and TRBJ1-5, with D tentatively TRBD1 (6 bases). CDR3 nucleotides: TGTGCCAGCAGAGACGGACAGAGCAATCAGCCCCAGCATTTT. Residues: CASRDGQSNQPQHF.